This TCR beta chain derives from a study of CD8+CD57+ T cells in acquired aplastic anemia. Worth noting for this clonotype: Its matching antigen is unknown. The junction does not match germline at one end; this may be a read error.

The germline gives CDR1 ENHRY, CDR2 SYGVKD. This CDR3 has 15 amino acids. Study-level findings and limits: Between patients and controls, over 25 CD8+ CDR3 sequences were found in common.

Genomic DNA was employed as the template in profiling TCR beta VDJ and CDR3. Using its own MiXCR run on the reads, TCRdb lists one record per CDR3 protein. The data contain some 140,000 distinct CDR3 sequences, less than 45% of them singletons. V and J are TRBV10-3 and TRBJ1-6, with TRBD1 identical over 7 bases. This receptor was identified in a human donor in good health, serving as a control. The sample was sorted CD4+, CD8+, or CD8+CD57+ T cells (not recorded which) from PBMCs. DNA for the CDR3: TGTGCCACCAAGATCGCCGGGACAGCTTATTCACCCTTCCACTTT. It is translated as CATKIAGTAYSPFHF.